Shown below are 13 T cell receptor beta chains from a single sample sequenced in a study of vaccination effects on CD4 cells after COVID-19. Investigators separated out CD4+ T cells once 10 days of culture had passed. Infection with SARS-CoV-2 occurred in the person between March and December 2020, and PCR confirmed it. Each person got two doses of an mRNA SARS-CoV-2 vaccine, BNT162b2 or mRNA-1273. TCRdb keeps only in-frame clones here, not all; method: immunoSEQ multiplex PCR. Among 30,000 to 40,000 clones listed, around 80% were seen once. For these TCRs, the target antigens are not known. The sequences come from CD4+ T cells from PBMCs cultured without peptide, collected after COVID-19 vaccination. These receptors came from a human donor who had a prior SARS-CoV-2 infection.

The chain combines TRBV5-1 with TRBJ2-7, with 9 nucleotides matching TRBD1. Germline V gives CDR1 SGHRS, CDR2 YFSETQ. This CDR3 contains 14 residues. V dropped 0 bases and J dropped 5; count of bases not matched to a gene: 3. DNA of the CDR3: TGCGCCAGCAGCTTGGGGGACAGGGTTCACGAGCAGTACTTC. This translates into CASSLGDRVHEQYF.

This clone was detected only a few times. Written as DNA, the CDR3 is TGTGCCAGCAGCCCTCGGGCTAGGGGCCAAGAGACCCAGTACTTC. Translation: CASSPRARGQETQYF. V is TRBV5-4 and J is TRBJ2-5; tentatively, D is TRBD1 (5 bases). This CDR3 has 15 amino acids. V was pared by 4 bases and J by 1 base, with 14 bases between. Germline V lookup: CDR1 SGHNT, CDR2 YYREEE (reference sequence).

The gene calls are TRBV27 and TRBJ2-7; D possibly matches TRBD1 or TRBD2 (6 bases each). This CDR3 has 15 residues. V was shortened by 7 bases and J by 4 bases, with 20 bases between the two germline ends. Germline V gene data show CDR1 as MNHEY and CDR2 as SMNVEV (reference sequence). CDR3 bases: TGTGCCAGCACCAAGGGACGGGGGCGCGGGTACGAGCAGTACTTC. Its protein is CASTKGRGRGYEQYF.

The rearrangement joins TRBV7-2 to TRBJ2-1; 8 nucleotides agree with TRBD2. Trimming removed 1 base from V and 4 bases from J; junction bases left unmatched: 6. CDR1 and CDR2 from the germline V gene are SGHTA and FQGNSA. The CDR3 loop spans 16 amino acids. The CDR3 DNA follows: TGTGCCAGCAGCTTAGGTGGCGGGAGGAGGTACAATGAGCAGTTCTTC. It yields the protein CASSLGGGRRYNEQFF.

The gene calls are TRBV7-9 and TRBJ2-7; perhaps TRBD1 as D (5 bases). This CDR3 region has 17 residues. Germline CDR1 is SEHNR and CDR2 is FQNEAQ (reference sequence). Trimming pared 1 base from V and 3 bases from J, leaving 19 bases between. The CDR3 DNA is TGTGCCAGCAGCTTAGGGGGCTGGACGCGAAATAACTACGAGCAGTACTTC. Translating it yields CASSLGGWTRNNYEQYF.

The rearrangement uses TRBV27 and TRBJ2-1; 9 nucleotides align to TRBD1. J gave up 2 bases and V 5 bases, and 1 base lay outside the gene matches. Germline V gene lookup returns CDR1 MNHEY and CDR2 SMNVEV (reference sequence). The CDR3 extends over 14 amino acids. This chain's CDR3 is CASSRDRAYNEQFF. DNA of the CDR3: TGTGCCAGCAGTAGGGACAGGGCCTACAATGAGCAGTTCTTC.

The V and J genes are TRBV5-6 and TRBJ1-5; 9 bases align to TRBD1. The CDR3 is made up of 16 amino acids. J was trimmed by 4 bases and V by 0 bases; bases with no gene match: 5. Germline assignment: CDR1 SGHDT and CDR2 YYEEEE. The CDR3 nucleotides read TGTGCCAGCAGCTTGGGGTTTGGGACAGGGAATCAGCCCCAGCATTTT. This translates into CASSLGFGTGNQPQHF.

The V gene is TRBV7-9, the J gene TRBJ1-5, with 10 bases matching TRBD1. This CDR3 is built from 17 residues. CDR1 is SEHNR and CDR2 is FQNEAQ in the germline V gene (reference sequence). V dropped 5 bases and J dropped 0; count of bases not matched to a gene: 7. The CDR3, as DNA: TGTGCCAGCAGCACGGACAGGGGGACGTATAGCAATCAGCCCCAGCATTTT. Protein sequence: CASSTDRGTYSNQPQHF. The full variable domain, its missing parts supplied by reference TRBV7-9 and TRBJ1-5, is DTGVSQNPRHKITKRGQNVTFRCDPISEHNRLYWYRQTLGQGPEFLTYFQNEAQLEKSRLLSDRFSAERPKGSFSTLEIQRTEQGDSAMYLCASSTDRGTYSNQPQHFGDGTRLSIL.

The chain combines TRBV21-1 with TRBJ2-7. TRBV21-1 is deemed a pseudogene. The CDR3 length is 15 residues. The CDR3: CASSTRDVSVLEQYF. DNA for the CDR3: TGTGCCAGCAGCACCCGGGACGTATCCGTCTTAGAGCAGTACTTC.

The chain couples TRBV4-2 to TRBJ1-3; D call uncertain. CDR3 size: 17 residues. Germline V gene sequence: CDR1 LGHNA, CDR2 YNFKEQ. V was trimmed by 1 base and J by 0 bases, leaving 13 bases between them. The CDR3 region has the DNA TGTGCCAGCAGCCAAGCCGTACGGGGAAACTCTGGAAACACCATATATTTT. Amino acids: CASSQAVRGNSGNTIYF.

V gene TRBV9 combines with J gene TRBJ2-5, with D perhaps matching TRBD2 (5 bases). From germline, CDR1 is SGDLS and CDR2 YYNGEE. The CDR3 covers 15 residues. V shed 3 bases and J shed 9 bases, with 21 bases lying between them. In nucleotides, the CDR3 is TGTGCCAGCAGCGCGTCGACCAACCCTCGGGGTCCCCAGTACTTC. Residues: CASSASTNPRGPQYF.

The V call is TRBV7-2, the J call TRBJ2-3, with 8 nucleotides matching TRBD2. The CDR3 has 16 amino acids. V trimming: 1 base; J trimming: 3 bases; junction bases outside the gene matches: 6. Germline V lookup: CDR1 SGHTA, CDR2 FQGNSA. The CDR3 sequence is CASSLDLGLGTDTQYF. Written as DNA, the CDR3 is TGTGCCAGCAGCTTAGATCTGGGACTAGGAACAGATACGCAGTATTTT.

This chain connects TRBV18 to TRBJ2-7; 7 bases are shared with TRBD1. The CDR3 runs to 15 residues. The germline CDR1 and CDR2 sequences are KGHSH and LQKENI. Unmatched junction bases numbered 4, after V lost 0 bases and J lost 2 bases. The CDR3 protein is CASSPPGQFPYEQYF. CDR3 sequence (DNA): TGTGCCAGCTCACCACCGGGACAGTTTCCCTACGAGCAGTACTTC. Full variable domain (outside the CDR3, taken from reference TRBV18 and TRBJ2-7): NAGVMQNPRHLVRRRGQEARLRCSPMKGHSHVYWYRQLPEEGLKFMVYLQKENIIDESGMPKERFSAEFPKEGPSILRIQQVVRGDSAAYFCASSPPGQFPYEQYFGPGTRLTVT.